The TCR beta chain under discussion was sequenced for a study of cytomegalovirus exposure and HLA in healthy donors (dated by TCRdb to 2015 to 2018). With respect to the entire study: According to a later analysis, the 120 or so validation repertoires were produced on the same platform as the roughly 720 repertoires of the first cohort. To predict cytomegalovirus infection status, the study brought together high-throughput TCR immunosequencing, statistical association of individual TCRs with disease status, and machine learning. The study aimed to test whether cataloging public T cell receptors could reveal signatures of past pathogen exposure. Besides the first cohort of about 730 subjects, a separate validation cohort made up of over 95 different subjects was used.

To prepare the library, the immunoSEQ multiplex PCR assay was applied. In the authors' own workflow: To diagnose cytomegalovirus status from the catalog of TCR beta chain sequences, a statistical classification framework was built. TCRdb carries this immuneACCESS record with in-frame sequences only. Its versions omit some clonotypes, under half of them owing to an unresolved V gene in the studies checked, with the rest unexplained. The V and J calls and clone size come from that table; D and trimming were worked out from the DNA. The sample has some 90,000 clones on record, more than 75% of them singletons. Around 6.3% of the sample is in the top ten clones. Based on the germline V gene, the CDR1 and CDR2 sequences are SGHTA and FQGNSA. Germline trimming: 5 bases from V, 5 bases from J; junction bases outside gene matches: 8. Spanning cysteine to phenylalanine, the CDR3 consists of 14 amino acids. Of the read, only the CDR3 DNA is kept; its 42 bases are in frame from base 1.

Separate from the approximately 730-subject first cohort, the validation cohort of more than 90 subjects was the group to which the donors belonged. In regard to this clone: Its target antigen remains unknown. No base-level quality is on record; no much larger clone is a single base apart.

Study-level results and caveats: According to the authors, the approach could potentially be generalized to other disease states and immunological phenotypes. While some public TCRs were present in many individuals, most TCR sequences turned up only very rarely across donors. The study gave a list of about 160 TCR beta chains associated with cytomegalovirus. The classifier was reported to diagnose cytomegalovirus status with high specificity and sensitivity in both the original and validation cohorts. A later analysis lacked HLA typing for the validation cohort, so it scored co-occurrence in that cohort across all 120 or so repertoires. In vitro tests confirmed that a few of the cytomegalovirus-associated TCR beta chains recognize cytomegalovirus antigens. In a later analysis, TCRs clustered in the first cohort were found to also tend to co-occur in the 110 or so validation repertoires, with about 93% of cluster scores above 0.

The origin of this receptor is a man aged 18 to 29 in good health and CMV-seropositive. Sequenced sample: PBMCs. The sequence joins TRBV7-2 to TRBJ2-5; 7 junctional bases match TRBD2. The CDR3 region has the sequence CASSPAGDGETQYF. In nucleotides, the sequence is TGTGCCAGCAGCCCGGCGGGGGATGGGGAGACCCAGTACTTC. Reference TRBV7-2 and TRBJ2-5 genes cover what lies past the CDR3, so the full variable domain is GAGVSQSPSNKVTEKGKDVELRCDPISGHTALYWYRQSLGQGLEFLIYFQGNSAPDKSGLPSDRFSAERTGGSVSTLTIQRTQQEDSAVYLCASSPAGDGETQYFGPGTRLLVL.